The 20 T cell receptor beta chains in this list originate from one sample, sequenced in a study of post-analysis software for immune sequencing data. The authors incorporated unique molecular identifiers into the TCR beta cDNA libraries. Using its own MiXCR run on the PCR reads, TCRdb lists one record per CDR3 protein. Of approximately 570,000 distinct CDR3 sequences listed, roughly two fifths are singletons. These receptors have no identified antigens. General study results and limits: Compared with controls, patients had more of five TRBV segments, including TRBV5-6, TRBV5-1 and TRBV20-1.

The sequencing input was blood. The receptor set was obtained from a girl aged 10 to 17 with multiple sclerosis.

This chain links TRBV2 with TRBJ2-5; the D is unclear. The germline V and J ends were trimmed by 2 bases and 9 bases, with 7 bases remaining between them. This CDR3 spans 11 amino acids. Germline lookup yields CDR1 SNHLY and CDR2 FYNNEI. The CDR3 DNA reads TGTGCCAGCAGTGAAACGTTACCCCAGTACTTC. This codes for CASSETLPQYF.

This clonotype was seen more than once but under ten times. The chain combines TRBV4-1 with TRBJ2-5, with D tentatively TRBD1 (6 bases). Trimming left V 1 base short and J 1 base short, with 13 bases between. CDR1 MGHRA and CDR2 YSYEKL come from the germline V gene. This CDR3 is built from 16 residues. CDR3 in DNA: TGCGCCAGCAGCCAAGGATACAGGGTCCCCCAAGAGACCCAGTACTTC. Protein sequence: CASSQGYRVPQETQYF.

The rearrangement links TRBV6-5 to TRBJ2-1; a weak D match, TRBD1 (5 bases). CDR3 length: 12 amino acids. Trimming took 6 bases from V and 6 from J, leaving 9 bases between them. Germline V gene sequence: CDR1 MNHEY, CDR2 SVGAGI. CDR3 in DNA: TGTGCCAGCAGACCTCAGGGCAATGAGCAGTTCTTC. It yields the protein CASRPQGNEQFF.

This clonotype was detected only a few times. The genes are TRBV4-2 and TRBJ2-6; TRBD2 agrees at 8 bases. The CDR3 runs to 17 residues. The germline V gene has CDR1 LGHNA and CDR2 YNFKEQ. V lost 5 bases, J lost 2 bases, and 8 bases stayed unmatched. CDR3 residues: CASSEGLVGAGANVLTF. For the CDR3, the DNA is TGTGCCAGCAGCGAGGGACTAGTAGGAGCTGGGGCCAACGTCCTGACTTTC.

The chain combines TRBV6-5 with TRBJ1-2; D unresolved. Looked up from germline, CDR1 is MNHEY and CDR2 is SVGAGI. Trimming pared 0 bases from V and 4 bases from J, leaving 12 bases between. The CDR3 is 15 residues long. The CDR3 region is CASSYSGHDGYGYTF. Written as DNA, the CDR3 is TGTGCCAGCAGTTACTCGGGCCATGATGGCTATGGCTACACCTTC.

The V gene is TRBV7-2, the J gene TRBJ2-5; tentative D call: TRBD1 (5 bases). V was trimmed by 1 base and J by 4 bases, leaving 10 bases between them. The germline CDR1 and CDR2 sequences are SGHTA and FQGNSA. This CDR3 region has 14 residues. The DNA for the CDR3 is TGTGCCAGCAGCTTAGGCAGGGCACGAGAGACCCAGTACTTC. This codes for CASSLGRARETQYF.

This clonotype was picked up a small number of times. The V call is TRBV10-3, the J call TRBJ2-7; 7 bases are a match to TRBD1. V lost 10 bases, J lost 0 bases, and 9 bases stayed unmatched. Germline-derived CDR1 and CDR2 are ENHRY and SYGVKD. The CDR3 is 14 amino acids. CDR3 nucleotides: TGTGCCAACCGACGGGACAGTAGCTCCTACGAGCAGTACTTC. This gives the protein CANRRDSSSYEQYF.

The gene calls are TRBV12-3 or TRBV12-4 and TRBJ1-5, with D possibly TRBD1 on 6 matching bases. The V gene lost 7 bases and the J gene lost 6 bases, with 16 bases spanning the gap. The CDR3 has 14 amino acids. The CDR3 protein is CASTAQGSRQPQHF. CDR3 nucleotides: TGTGCCAGCACCGCTCAGGGGTCTCGTCAGCCCCAGCATTTT.

In DNA, the CDR3 is TGCGCCAGCAGCTTTTTACAGGGTGGCACAGATACGCAGTATTTT. Amino acid sequence: CASSFLQGGTDTQYF. This chain uses TRBV5-1 with TRBJ2-3; D may be TRBD1 (6 bases). Trimming removed 2 bases at V and 1 base at J, with 11 bases between. The CDR3 is made up of 15 amino acids. Per the germline V gene, CDR1 is SGHRS and CDR2 is YFSETQ.

The chain joins TRBV12-3 or TRBV12-4 to TRBJ2-1, with D unclear. V lost 6 bases and J lost 9, with 9 bases in between. The CDR3 sequence is 11 residues long. The CDR3 DNA is TGTGCCAGCAGCCTCGACACTGAGCAGTTCTTC. This codes for CASSLDTEQFF.

The gene calls are TRBV2 and TRBJ1-3; no reliable D call. This CDR3 comprises 16 residues. Germline V gene sequence: CDR1 SNHLY, CDR2 FYNNEI. Trimming cost V 0 bases and J 0 bases, with 9 bases left between them. The CDR3 DNA sequence: TGTGCCAGCAGTGAAGCGGGCCCGGACTCTGGAAACACCATATATTTT. This translates into CASSEAGPDSGNTIYF.

This clonotype came up a few times. The genes are TRBV4-2 and TRBJ2-6, with D tentatively TRBD1 (6 bases). There are 18 residues in the CDR3. V gave up 3 bases and J gave up 0 bases, with 15 bases separating them. From germline, CDR1 is LGHNA and CDR2 YNFKEQ. CDR3 coding DNA: TGTGCCAGCAGCCAGCCCTCACGACAGGTCTCTGGGGCCAACGTCCTGACTTTC. Translated, it gives CASSQPSRQVSGANVLTF.

This clonotype was found a few times. The J gene is TRBJ2-7, the V gene TRBV6-1; D gene uncertain. This CDR3 has 14 amino acids. Germline CDR1 reads MNHNS; CDR2 reads SASEGT. Deletions cut 7 bases from V and 7 bases from J, with 20 bases between. CDR3 residues: CASTQGDQYNEQYF. The CDR3 DNA follows: TGTGCCAGCACCCAAGGAGACCAATACAATGAGCAGTACTTC.

In this sample, this clonotype turned up a few times. V usage is TRBV12-3 or TRBV12-4 and J usage is TRBJ2-4; D may be TRBD1 or TRBD2 (5 bases each). The J call is in doubt because the DNA end fits TRBJ2-7 better. The CDR3 runs to 15 residues. CDR3 bases: TGTGCCAGCAGTTGGAGGCAGGGAACTTTGAACGAGCAGTACTTC. Translating gives CASSWRQGTLNEQYF.

The chain joins TRBV6-5 to TRBJ1-2, with no clear D. The CDR3 extends over 14 amino acids. Per germline, CDR1 MNHEY and CDR2 SVGAGI. V was shortened by 2 bases and J by 6 bases, with 13 bases between the two germline ends. CDR3 protein: CASSYTSPVDGYTF. The CDR3 DNA reads as TGTGCCAGCAGTTACACCTCCCCCGTAGATGGCTACACCTTC.

This clonotype was recorded a few times. The rearrangement uses TRBV10-3 and TRBJ1-1; TRBD1 matches at 10 bases. V lost 4 bases to trimming and J lost 4 bases; unmatched junction nucleotides: 3. Germline CDR1 is ENHRY and CDR2 is SYGVKD. There are 14 residues in the CDR3. The CDR3: CAISAGQGSTEAFF. As DNA, the CDR3 is TGTGCCATCAGTGCGGGACAGGGGAGCACTGAAGCTTTCTTT.

V gene TRBV19 combines with J gene TRBJ1-2; D gene unclear. V dropped 6 bases and J dropped 3 bases, with 2 bases sitting between them. CDR3 length equals 10 residues. Germline assignment: CDR1 LNHDA and CDR2 SQIVND (reference sequence). CDR3 in amino acids: CASRHYGYTF. In DNA, the CDR3 is TGTGCCAGTAGACACTATGGCTACACCTTC. Looking up the rest from reference TRBV19 and TRBJ1-2 gives the full variable domain: DGGITQSPKYLFRKEGQNVTLSCEQNLNHDAMYWYRQDPGQGLRLIYYSQIVNDFQKGDIAEGYSVSREKKESFPLTVTSAQKNPTAFYLCASRHYGYTFGSGTRLTVV.

The chain links TRBV5-1 to TRBJ2-1; D assignment may be TRBD1 or TRBD2 (5 bases each). V was trimmed by 4 bases and J by 2 bases, leaving 16 bases between them. Germline V gives CDR1 SGHRS, CDR2 YFSETQ. The CDR3 sequence is 16 residues long. CDR3 loop: CASSLGTLGPYNEQFF. Written as DNA, the CDR3 is TGCGCCAGCAGCCTAGGGACCTTGGGCCCCTACAATGAGCAGTTCTTC.

This chain joins TRBV12-3 or TRBV12-4 and TRBJ2-7; 14 positions match TRBD2. V dropped 2 bases and J dropped 7; count of bases not matched to a gene: 10. This CDR3 contains 17 residues. The DNA of the CDR3 is TGTGCCAGCAGTTTATCCCAAAGACTAGCGGGAGGGCAGGAGCAGTACTTC. Amino acids: CASSLSQRLAGGQEQYF.

The J gene is TRBJ1-5, the V gene TRBV27; TRBD1 aligns across 9 bases. Germline CDR1 and CDR2: MNHEY and SMNVEV (reference sequence). V shed 8 bases, J shed 6 bases, and the junction held 14 bases outside the gene matches. The CDR3 spans 16 residues. Here the CDR3 DNA reads TGTGCCAGCGGAATCACAGGGGGCCGGGCTGGTCAGCCCCAGCATTTT. Protein: CASGITGGRAGQPQHF.